Following are 2 T cell receptor beta chains from one sample sequenced in a study of post-analysis software for immune sequencing data. Regarding the study as a whole: The five TRBV segments detected at higher frequency in patients than in controls included TRBV5-6, TRBV5-1 and TRBV20-1.

Prepared TCR beta cDNA libraries contained unique molecular identifiers. Via MiXCR, TCRdb re-called the PCR reads, giving one row per CDR3 protein. In the table there are approximately 260,000 distinct CDR3 sequences, 35% to 45% of which are singletons. No antigens are known for them. Sequenced material: blood. The receptors here all came from a girl between 10 and 17 years old with multiple sclerosis.

This clonotype appeared once. V is TRBV12-5 and J is TRBJ1-2; 10 bases match TRBD1. The trim removed 9 bases at V and 8 bases at J, leaving 21 bases unmatched. CDR3 size: 17 residues. Per germline, CDR1 LGHNT and CDR2 FRNRAP. The CDR3 DNA is TGTGCTAGCCTTGCAGGGGACAGGGGTCCTACTTTGATGGGCTACACCTTC. Translation gives CASLAGDRGPTLMGYTF. The variable domain in full, with the rest retrieved from reference TRBV12-5 and TRBJ1-2, is DARVTQTPRHKVTEMGQEVTMRCQPILGHNTVFWYRQTMMQGLELLAYFRNRAPLDDSGMPKDRFSAEMPDATLATLKIQPSEPRDSAVYFCASLAGDRGPTLMGYTFGSGTRLTVV.

V gene TRBV20-1 combines with J gene TRBJ1-1; D call uncertain. V shed 0 bases and J shed 8 bases, with 13 bases lying between them. In germline, CDR1 is DFQATT, CDR2 SNEGSKA (reference sequence). The CDR3 runs to 13 residues. The CDR3 spells CSAREGPGPEAFF. The CDR3 DNA reads as TGCAGTGCTAGAGAGGGTCCGGGTCCCGAAGCTTTCTTT.